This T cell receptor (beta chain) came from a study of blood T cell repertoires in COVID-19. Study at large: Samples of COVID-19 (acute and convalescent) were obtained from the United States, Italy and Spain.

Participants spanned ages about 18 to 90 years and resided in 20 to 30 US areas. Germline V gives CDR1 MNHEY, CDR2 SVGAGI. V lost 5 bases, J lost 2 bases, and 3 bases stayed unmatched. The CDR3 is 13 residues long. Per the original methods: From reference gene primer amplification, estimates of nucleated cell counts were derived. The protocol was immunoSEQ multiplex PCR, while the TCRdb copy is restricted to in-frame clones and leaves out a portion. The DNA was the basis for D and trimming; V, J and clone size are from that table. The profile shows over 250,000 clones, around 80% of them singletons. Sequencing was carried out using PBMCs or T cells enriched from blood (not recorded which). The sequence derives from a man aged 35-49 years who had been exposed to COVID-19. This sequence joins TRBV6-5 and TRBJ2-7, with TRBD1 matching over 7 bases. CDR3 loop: CASSQRGPYEQYF. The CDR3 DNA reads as TGTGCCAGCAGTCAAAGGGGGCCCTACGAGCAGTACTTC.